A selection of T cell receptor beta chains follows, all from one sample in a study of T cell responses to AZD1222 COVID-19 vaccine. Data came from immunoSEQ multiplex PCR; TCRdb stores just in-frame clones and leaves some out. Of about 85,000 clones listed, around 85% are singletons. The sample consisted of peripheral blood, taken 28 days after the second AZD1222 dose. The receptor source for this set is an adult who received the AZD1222 COVID-19 vaccine. Both conserved end residues are part of each CDR3. The order of the fields is CDR3 protein, CDR3 DNA, J gene, D gene, clone size, V gene. A D gene is named only where the DNA matches it firmly. Clone size, where shown, is once, few, many, or a class for clones that have expanded.

CDR3 protein: CASSESSAGGTDTQYF; CDR3 DNA: TGCGCCAGCAGTGAGAGCTCGGCGGGGGGCACAGATACGCAGTATTTT; J gene: TRBJ2-3; D gene: TRBD2; clone size: -; V gene: TRBV10-1
CDR3 protein: CASSDPRAGGAGNEQFF; CDR3 DNA: TGTGCCAGCAGCGACCCGCGAGCGGGGGGGGCCGGGAATGAGCAGTTCTTC; J gene: TRBJ2-1; D gene: TRBD2; clone size: -; V gene: TRBV9
CDR3 protein: CASSIQGGRSTGELFF; CDR3 DNA: TGTGCCAGTAGTATCCAGGGCGGGCGTAGCACCGGGGAGCTGTTTTTT; J gene: TRBJ2-2; D gene: -; clone size: -; V gene: TRBV19
CDR3 protein: CASSSSGTGGSGANVLTF; CDR3 DNA: TGTGCCAGCAGCTCCTCCGGGACAGGGGGCTCTGGGGCCAACGTCCTGACTTTC; J gene: TRBJ2-6; D gene: TRBD1; clone size: -; V gene: TRBV4-2
CDR3 protein: CATYPAGGPWNEQFF; CDR3 DNA: TGTGCCACCTACCCAGCGGGAGGGCCGTGGAATGAGCAGTTCTTC; J gene: TRBJ2-1; D gene: TRBD2; clone size: -; V gene: TRBV28
CDR3 protein: CATSWGGAQLKSERTGELFF; CDR3 DNA: TGTGCCACCAGTTGGGGGGGGGCCCAATTAAAGTCGGAGCGCACCGGGGAGCTGTTTTTT; J gene: TRBJ2-2; D gene: -; clone size: -; V gene: TRBV24-1
CDR3 protein: CASSEPGQGSPEAFF; CDR3 DNA: TGTGCCAGTAGTGAACCGGGACAGGGGTCCCCTGAAGCTTTCTTT; J gene: TRBJ1-1; D gene: TRBD1; clone size: -; V gene: TRBV19
CDR3 protein: CASTYSPTGGVYEQYF; CDR3 DNA: TGTGCCAGCACCTACTCGCCTACAGGGGGGGTTTACGAGCAGTACTTC; J gene: TRBJ2-7; D gene: -; clone size: -; V gene: TRBV6-5
CDR3 protein: CASSLVYRLDLRANTIYF; CDR3 DNA: TGTGCCAGCAGCTTAGTTTACCGGCTGGATCTGCGAGCAAACACCATATATTTT; J gene: TRBJ1-3; D gene: -; clone size: once; V gene: TRBV11-2
CDR3 protein: CAISVGGQNTGELFF; CDR3 DNA: TGTGCCATCAGTGTAGGCGGGCAGAACACCGGGGAGCTGTTTTTT; J gene: TRBJ2-2; D gene: -; clone size: -; V gene: TRBV10-3
CDR3 protein: CASSPAGTEAFF; CDR3 DNA: TGTGCCAGCTCACCCGCAGGGACTGAAGCTTTCTTT; J gene: TRBJ1-1; D gene: -; clone size: -; V gene: TRBV18
CDR3 protein: CASSLDGPPETQYF; CDR3 DNA: TGCGCCAGCAGCCTGGACGGGCCACCAGAGACCCAGTACTTC; J gene: TRBJ2-5; D gene: -; clone size: -; V gene: TRBV5-1
CDR3 protein: CASSLAQLENEQYF; CDR3 DNA: TGTGCCAGCAGCTTAGCCCAACTGGAAAACGAGCAGTACTTC; J gene: TRBJ2-7; D gene: -; clone size: -; V gene: TRBV7-8
CDR3 protein: CAWSSGGGGGQPQHF; CDR3 DNA: TGTGCCTGGAGTTCAGGGGGGGGCGGGGGGCAGCCCCAGCATTTT; J gene: TRBJ1-5; D gene: TRBD1; clone size: -; V gene: TRBV30
CDR3 protein: CASSRLAGGGPGELFF; CDR3 DNA: TGTGCCAGCAGCCGCTTAGCGGGCGGCGGGCCCGGGGAGCTGTTTTTT; J gene: TRBJ2-2; D gene: TRBD2; clone size: -; V gene: TRBV14
CDR3 protein: CATPKGDRGNTGELFF; CDR3 DNA: TGTGCCACCCCTAAGGGGGACCGAGGGAACACCGGGGAGCTGTTTTTT; J gene: TRBJ2-2; D gene: -; clone size: -; V gene: TRBV5-5
CDR3 protein: CASSDRQGAGTEAFF; CDR3 DNA: TGCGCCAGCAGCGATAGACAGGGGGCAGGCACTGAAGCTTTCTTT; J gene: TRBJ1-1; D gene: TRBD1; clone size: -; V gene: TRBV4-1
CDR3 protein: CASSYGAGNTIYF; CDR3 DNA: TGTGCCAGCAGCTACGGGGCTGGAAACACCATATATTTT; J gene: TRBJ1-3; D gene: -; clone size: -; V gene: TRBV11-2
CDR3 protein: CASSPRGVSSSGNTIYF; CDR3 DNA: TGTGCCAGCAGTCCCCGGGGGGTATCCAGCTCTGGAAACACCATATATTTT; J gene: TRBJ1-3; D gene: -; clone size: -; V gene: TRBV27
CDR3 protein: CASSSPRTSGYEQYF; CDR3 DNA: TGTGCCAGCAGCTCCCCGCGCACTAGCGGTTACGAGCAGTACTTC; J gene: TRBJ2-7; D gene: TRBD2; clone size: once; V gene: TRBV11-2
CDR3 protein: CASSQERGPTEQFF; CDR3 DNA: TGTGCCAGCAGCCAAGAAAGGGGACCTACAGAGCAGTTCTTC; J gene: TRBJ2-1; D gene: -; clone size: -; V gene: TRBV4-2
CDR3 protein: CASSYGQSNTEAFF; CDR3 DNA: TGTGCCAGCAGCTACGGACAGAGTAACACTGAAGCTTTCTTT; J gene: TRBJ1-1; D gene: -; clone size: -; V gene: TRBV5-6
CDR3 protein: CASSYSYEQYF; CDR3 DNA: TGTGCCAGCAGTTACTCCTACGAGCAGTACTTC; J gene: TRBJ2-7; D gene: -; clone size: -; V gene: TRBV12-3/TRBV12-4
CDR3 protein: CASGLGNFQETQYF; CDR3 DNA: TGTGCTAGTGGTTTGGGGAACTTCCAAGAGACCCAGTACTTC; J gene: TRBJ2-5; D gene: -; clone size: -; V gene: TRBV12-5
CDR3 protein: CASSSDKVSYGYTF; CDR3 DNA: TGTGCCAGCAGTTCAGACAAGGTCTCTTATGGCTACACCTTC; J gene: TRBJ1-2; D gene: -; clone size: -; V gene: TRBV6-5
CDR3 protein: CASSQEARGGYEQYF; CDR3 DNA: TGTGCCAGCAGCCAAGAAGCCAGGGGGGGCTACGAGCAGTACTTC; J gene: TRBJ2-7; D gene: -; clone size: once; V gene: TRBV4-2
CDR3 protein: CASSLDSGSRTDTQYF; CDR3 DNA: TGTGCCAGCAGCTTAGATAGCGGGAGTAGGACAGATACGCAGTATTTT; J gene: TRBJ2-3; D gene: TRBD2; clone size: -; V gene: TRBV5-4
CDR3 protein: CASNRNEQFF; CDR3 DNA: TGTGCCAGCAACAGGAATGAGCAGTTCTTC; J gene: TRBJ2-1; D gene: -; clone size: once; V gene: TRBV12-3/TRBV12-4